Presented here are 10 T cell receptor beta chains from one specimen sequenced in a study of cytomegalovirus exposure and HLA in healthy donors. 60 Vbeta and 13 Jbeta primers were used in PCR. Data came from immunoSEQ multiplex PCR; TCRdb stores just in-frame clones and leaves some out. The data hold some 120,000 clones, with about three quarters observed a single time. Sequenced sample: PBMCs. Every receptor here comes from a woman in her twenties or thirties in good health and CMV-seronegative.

CDR3 protein: CASSVEPGPSTNEKLFF. The CDR3 DNA reads TGTGCCAGCAGCGTAGAGCCAGGGCCCTCAACTAATGAAAAACTGTTTTTT. The gene calls are TRBV9 and TRBJ1-4; D is possibly TRBD1 (5 bases). V gave up 0 bases and J gave up 0 bases, with 12 bases separating them. The CDR3 consists of 17 residues. Germline values: CDR1 SGDLS, CDR2 YYNGEE. Full variable domain (rest looked up from reference TRBV9 and TRBJ1-4): DSGVTQTPKHLITATGQRVTLRCSPRSGDLSVYWYQQSLDQGLQFLIQYYNGEERAKGNILERFSAQQFPDLHSELNLSSLELGDSALYFCASSVEPGPSTNEKLFFGSGTQLSVL.

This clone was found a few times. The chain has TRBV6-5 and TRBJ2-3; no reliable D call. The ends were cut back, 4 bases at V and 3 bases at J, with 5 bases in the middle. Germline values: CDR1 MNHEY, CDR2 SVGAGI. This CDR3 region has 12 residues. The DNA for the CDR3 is TGTGCCAGCAGTTCCACAACAGATACGCAGTATTTT. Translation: CASSSTTDTQYF.

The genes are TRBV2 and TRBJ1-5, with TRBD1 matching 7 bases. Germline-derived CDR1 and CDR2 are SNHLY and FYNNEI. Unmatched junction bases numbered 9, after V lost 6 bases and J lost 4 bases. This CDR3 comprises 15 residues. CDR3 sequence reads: CASRFPGQINQPQHF. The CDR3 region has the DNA TGTGCCAGCAGGTTTCCGGGACAGATTAATCAGCCCCAGCATTTT. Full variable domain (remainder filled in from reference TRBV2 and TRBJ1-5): EPEVTQTPSHQVTQMGQEVILRCVPISNHLYFYWYRQILGQKVEFLVSFYNNEISEKSEIFDDQFSVERPDGSNFTLKIRSTKLEDSAMYFCASRFPGQINQPQHFGDGTRLSIL.

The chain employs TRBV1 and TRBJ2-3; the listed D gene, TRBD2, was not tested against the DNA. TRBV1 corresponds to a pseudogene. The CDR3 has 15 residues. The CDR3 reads CTSSQILRFPELKYF. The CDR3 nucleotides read TGCACCAGCAGCCAAATCCTGCGGTTCCCTGAATTGAAGTATTTT.

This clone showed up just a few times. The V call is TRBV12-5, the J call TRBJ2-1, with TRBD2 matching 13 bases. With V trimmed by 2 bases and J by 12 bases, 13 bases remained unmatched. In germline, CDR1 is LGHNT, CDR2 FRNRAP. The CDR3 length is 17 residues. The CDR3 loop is CASGLPQLAGGPARQFF. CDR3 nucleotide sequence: TGTGCTAGTGGTTTGCCTCAACTAGCGGGAGGGCCGGCGCGGCAGTTCTTC.

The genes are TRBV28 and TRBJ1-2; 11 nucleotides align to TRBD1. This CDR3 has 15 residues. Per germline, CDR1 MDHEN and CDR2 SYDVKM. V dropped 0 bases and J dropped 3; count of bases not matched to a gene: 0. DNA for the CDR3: TGTGCCAGCAGTTTATGGGGACAGGGGGACTATGGCTACACCTTC. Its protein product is CASSLWGQGDYGYTF.

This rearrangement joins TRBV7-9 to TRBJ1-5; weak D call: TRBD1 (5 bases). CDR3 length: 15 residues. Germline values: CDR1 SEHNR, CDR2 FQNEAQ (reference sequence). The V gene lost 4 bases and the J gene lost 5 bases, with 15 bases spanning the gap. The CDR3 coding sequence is TGTGCCAGCAGCTCGTTCCGGGACTCAGATCAGCCCCAGCATTTT. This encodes CASSSFRDSDQPQHF.

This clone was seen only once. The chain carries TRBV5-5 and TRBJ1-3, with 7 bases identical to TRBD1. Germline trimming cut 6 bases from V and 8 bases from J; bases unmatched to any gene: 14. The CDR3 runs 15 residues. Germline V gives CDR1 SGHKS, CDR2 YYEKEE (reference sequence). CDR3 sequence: CASTLPLGGRHTIYF. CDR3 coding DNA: TGTGCCAGCACCCTCCCGTTAGGGGGCAGGCACACCATATATTTT. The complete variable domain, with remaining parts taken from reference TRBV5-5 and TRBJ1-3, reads DAGVTQSPTHLIKTRGQQVTLRCSPISGHKSVSWYQQVLGQGPQFIFQYYEKEERGRGNFPDRFSARQFPNYSSELNVNALLLGDSALYLCASTLPLGGRHTIYFGEGSWLTVV.

The CDR3 bases are TGTGCCAGCTCACCAAGGACTAGCGACAACACCGGGGAGCTGTTTTTT. Residues: CASSPRTSDNTGELFF. The V and J genes are TRBV18 and TRBJ2-2; 9 bases align to TRBD2. This CDR3 is built from 16 residues. The V and J ends lost 2 bases and 2 bases, in that order; junction bases with no gene match: 3. Germline assignment: CDR1 KGHSH and CDR2 LQKENI.

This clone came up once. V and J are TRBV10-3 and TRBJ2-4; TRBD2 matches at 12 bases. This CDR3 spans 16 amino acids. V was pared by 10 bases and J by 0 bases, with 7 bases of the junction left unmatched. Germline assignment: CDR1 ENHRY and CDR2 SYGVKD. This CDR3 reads CATQSGLAGAKNIQYF. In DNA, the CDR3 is TGTGCCACCCAATCGGGACTAGCGGGAGCCAAAAACATTCAGTACTTC.